Listed below are T cell receptor beta chains from one sample, sequenced in a study of CD8+CD57+ T cells in acquired aplastic anemia. MiXCR, applied by TCRdb to the reads, yields one record per CDR3 protein. This repertoire shows under 200,000 distinct CDR3 sequences, roughly 50% found once; its top ten account for roughly 2%. What was sequenced was sorted CD4+, CD8+, or CD8+CD57+ T cells (not recorded which) from PBMCs. The receptors were sampled from a human donor with aplastic anemia. Both conserved end residues are trimmed from each CDR3. For some rows the clone size is stated as once, few or many, or as a class when expanded; others skip it.

clone_size v_call cdr3_aa
- TRBV20-1 SAYQLAGGETQY
- TRBV12-3/TRBV12-4 ASSFGLANSIYNEQF
- TRBV20-1 SARQDRARVEQF
many TRBV5-8 ASSRAGGFTEAF
many TRBV20-1 SARDQQNSGNTIY
- TRBV20-1 SARALWLAAQGSELF
many TRBV29-1 SVARTGNEQF
- TRBV7-3 ASSSRAGAGNEQF
many TRBV4-2 ASSQEGQGAEDTQY
- TRBV20-1 SARGEVPQSLYNEQF
many TRBV12-3/TRBV12-4 ASSLGQGSANTEAF
- TRBV4-3 ASSQDGAGSAKNIQY
- TRBV29-1 SVSQGTEAF
medium-sized TRBV25-1 ASSTTSGGVWAPLH
few TRBV18 ASSPPLGVNGYT
- TRBV29-1 SVGRGGQNNEQF
few TRBV20-1 SARQTSGQETQY
many TRBV7-8 ASSLWGAGGSYEQY
once TRBV9 ASSVVLTSGEQY